This record covers a single T cell receptor (beta chain). Its specificity is unknown. CDR1 is GTSNPN and CDR2 is SVGIG in the germline V gene (reference sequence). With 0 bases removed from V and 2 bases from J, the gap between germline ends came to 8 bases. The CDR3 has 14 residues. It was the roughly 110-subject validation cohort, separate from the approximately 620-subject first cohort, to which the donors belonged. Measured with immunoSEQ multiplex PCR; TCRdb has only the in-frame clones, and not every one. In the table there are 250,000 to 400,000 clones, approximately 91% of which are singletons. The source of the sample is a study of cytomegalovirus exposure and HLA in healthy donors. Overall study findings and caveats: Subsequent analysis showed first-cohort TCR clusters tending to co-occur in approximately 120 validation repertoires. The authors enumerated 164 TCR beta chains as linked to cytomegalovirus. Rarity held for most TCR sequences, but there were some public TCRs that occurred in many donors.

The genes are TRBV30 and TRBJ1-3; D remains ambiguous. The specimen sequenced was PBMCs. This clonotype was sampled from a man in his thirties or forties in good health and CMV-seronegative. CDR3 in amino acids: CAWSVRGTGNTIYF. The CDR3 nucleotides read TGTGCCTGGAGTGTTCGGGGTACTGGAAACACCATATATTTT.